This T cell receptor (beta chain) comes out of a study of prognosis after radiotherapy for stage I lung cancer. It was by two-round multiplex PCR that TCR beta CDR3 was amplified from genomic DNA. First-round PCR, the initial amplification, used primers specific to each TRBV and TRBJ gene. TCRdb re-called the multiplex PCR reads through MiXCR, storing one row per CDR3 protein. The data contain roughly 30,000 distinct CDR3 sequences, approximately 51% of them singletons. Germline V gene sequence: CDR1 SGHTA, CDR2 FQGTGA. The CDR3 is 14 residues long. With 5 bases removed from V and 4 bases from J, the gap between germline ends came to 14 bases. Study-wide findings and caveats: TRBV and TRBJ gene usage reportedly differed between patients with and without metastases.

This clonotype has at least ten counts. No antigen is known for it. The J gene is TRBJ1-2, the V gene TRBV7-3; perhaps TRBD1 as D (5 bases). The sample in question was PBMCs, obtained before or after stereotactic body radiation therapy (not recorded which). The clonotype was recovered from a donor over 45 with non-small cell lung cancer. CDR3 DNA: TGTGCCAGCAGCCCGAGGCAGGGAGGCTATGGCTACACCTTC. This gives the protein CASSPRQGGYGYTF.